A single sample is the source of the 2 T cell receptor beta chains below, sequenced in a study of tumor-infiltrating lymphocytes in primary liver carcinoma. Blood RNA originated from unsorted whole blood, with germline DNA additionally extracted. Production of TCR beta cDNA used around 0.45 ug total RNA together with a constant-region primer. Construction of TCR beta libraries relied on three successive nested multiplex PCR rounds employing slightly modified ARM-PCR. Primers for the first two PCR rounds were TRBV1-TRBV30 forward primers and a C-beta reverse primer (roughly 9 cycles per round). TCRdb ran MiXCR on the multiplex PCR reads and lists one entry per CDR3 protein. The sample contains approximately 310,000 distinct CDR3 sequences, over 55% of which appear only once. The sample comprised peripheral blood. The receptors here all came from a man aged 40-50 years with primary liver carcinoma and hepatitis B virus infection.

The chain is built from TRBV11-3 and TRBJ2-2; D not certain. CDR1 SGHNT and CDR2 YENEEA come from the germline V gene. Trimming left V 7 bases short and J 5 bases short, with 8 bases between. The CDR3 spans 12 residues. The CDR3 here is CASILLTGELFF. CDR3 bases: TGTGCCAGCATCTTGCTTACCGGGGAGCTGTTTTTT.

As concerns this clonotype: Since a much larger clone is just one base distant, this may be a read error. This chain joins TRBV6-5 and TRBJ2-7, with 7 bases fitting TRBD1. This CDR3 comprises 14 residues. The germline V gene has CDR1 MNHEY and CDR2 SVGAGI. Here the CDR3 reads CASRTRDRAYEEYF. The DNA for the CDR3 is TGTGCCAGCAGGACACGGGACAGAGCCTACGAGGAGTACTTC.